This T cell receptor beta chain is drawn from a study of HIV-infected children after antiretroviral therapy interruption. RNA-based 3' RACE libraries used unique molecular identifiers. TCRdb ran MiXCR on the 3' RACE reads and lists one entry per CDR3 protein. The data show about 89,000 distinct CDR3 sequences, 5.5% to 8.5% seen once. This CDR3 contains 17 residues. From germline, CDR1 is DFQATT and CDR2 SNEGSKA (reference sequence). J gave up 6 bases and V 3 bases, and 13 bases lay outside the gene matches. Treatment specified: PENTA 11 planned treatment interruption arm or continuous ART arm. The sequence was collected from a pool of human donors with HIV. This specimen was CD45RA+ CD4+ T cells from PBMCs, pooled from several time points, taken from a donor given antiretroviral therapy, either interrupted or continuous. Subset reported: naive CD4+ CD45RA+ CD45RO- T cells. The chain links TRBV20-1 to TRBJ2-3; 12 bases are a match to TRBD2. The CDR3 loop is CSASRRLAGVGQDTQYF. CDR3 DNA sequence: TGCAGTGCTAGCCGGCGACTAGCGGGAGTGGGTCAGGATACGCAGTATTTT.